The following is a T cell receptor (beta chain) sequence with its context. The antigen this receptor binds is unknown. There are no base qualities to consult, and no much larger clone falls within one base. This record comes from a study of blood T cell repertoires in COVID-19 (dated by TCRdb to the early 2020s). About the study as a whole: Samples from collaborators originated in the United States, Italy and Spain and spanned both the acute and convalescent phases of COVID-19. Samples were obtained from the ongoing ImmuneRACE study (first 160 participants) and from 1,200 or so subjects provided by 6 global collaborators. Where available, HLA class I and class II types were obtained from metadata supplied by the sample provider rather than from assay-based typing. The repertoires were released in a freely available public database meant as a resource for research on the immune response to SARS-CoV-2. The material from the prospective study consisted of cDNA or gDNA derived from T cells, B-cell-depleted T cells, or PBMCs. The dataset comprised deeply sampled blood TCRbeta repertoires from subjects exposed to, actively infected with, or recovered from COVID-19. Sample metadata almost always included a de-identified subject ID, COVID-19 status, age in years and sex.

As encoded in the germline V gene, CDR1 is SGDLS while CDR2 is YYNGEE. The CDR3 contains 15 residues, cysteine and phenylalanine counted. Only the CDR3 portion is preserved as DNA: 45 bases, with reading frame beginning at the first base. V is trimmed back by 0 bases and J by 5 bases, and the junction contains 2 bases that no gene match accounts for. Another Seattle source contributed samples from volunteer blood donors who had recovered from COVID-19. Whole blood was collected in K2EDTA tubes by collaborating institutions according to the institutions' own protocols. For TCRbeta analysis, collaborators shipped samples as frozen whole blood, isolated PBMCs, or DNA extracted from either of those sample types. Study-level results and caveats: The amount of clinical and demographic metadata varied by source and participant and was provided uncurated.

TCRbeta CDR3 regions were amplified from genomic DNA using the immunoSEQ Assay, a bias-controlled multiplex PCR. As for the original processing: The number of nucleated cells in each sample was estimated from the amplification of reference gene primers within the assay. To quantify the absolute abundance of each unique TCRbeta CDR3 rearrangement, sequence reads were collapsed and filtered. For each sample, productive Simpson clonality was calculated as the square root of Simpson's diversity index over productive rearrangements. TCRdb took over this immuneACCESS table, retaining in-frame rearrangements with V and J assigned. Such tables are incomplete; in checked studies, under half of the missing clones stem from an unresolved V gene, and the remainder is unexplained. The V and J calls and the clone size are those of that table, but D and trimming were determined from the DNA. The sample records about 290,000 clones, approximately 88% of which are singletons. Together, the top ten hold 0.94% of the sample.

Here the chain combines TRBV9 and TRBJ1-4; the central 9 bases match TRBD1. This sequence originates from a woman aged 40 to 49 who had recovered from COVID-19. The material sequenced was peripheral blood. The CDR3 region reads CASSVVGTGNEKLFF. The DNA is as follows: TGTGCCAGCAGCGTAGTAGGGACAGGGAATGAAAAACTGTTTTTT.